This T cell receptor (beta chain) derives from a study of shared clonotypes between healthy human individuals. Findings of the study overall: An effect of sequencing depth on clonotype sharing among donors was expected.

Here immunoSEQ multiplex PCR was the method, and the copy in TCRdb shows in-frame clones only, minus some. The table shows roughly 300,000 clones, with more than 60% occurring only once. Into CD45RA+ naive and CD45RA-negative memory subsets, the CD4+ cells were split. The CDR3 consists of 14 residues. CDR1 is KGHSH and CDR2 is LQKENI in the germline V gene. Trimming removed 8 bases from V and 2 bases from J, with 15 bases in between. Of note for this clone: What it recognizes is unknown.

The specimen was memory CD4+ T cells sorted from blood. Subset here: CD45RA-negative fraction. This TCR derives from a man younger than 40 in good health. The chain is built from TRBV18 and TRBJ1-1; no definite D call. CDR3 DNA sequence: TGTGCCAGCCTGTCCCGGACGGGTAACACTGAAGCTTTCTTT. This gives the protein CASLSRTGNTEAFF.